Listed here are 4 T cell receptor beta chains from one sample, sequenced in a study of T cell responses to AZD1222 COVID-19 vaccine (dated by TCRdb to the early 2020s). Libraries were prepared through the immunoSEQ multiplex PCR assay. The clones in this table, taken by TCRdb from immuneACCESS, are in-frame only. Not every clone is retained; where verified, under half of the shortfall comes from an unresolved V gene, and the cause of the rest is unknown. This sample comprises tens of thousands of clones, approximately 90% of them detected only once. The top ten hold just under 5% of the sample. This specimen's time point label, interpreted: baseline before first vaccination. Sequenced material: peripheral blood, taken on day 0 of AZD1222 vaccination. Every receptor here comes from an adult in good health.

In DNA form, the CDR3 reads TGTGCCAGCAGCCAAGGCGCCGGGGTCCGCACCGGGGAGCTGTTTTTT. Its protein is CASSQGAGVRTGELFF. The chain is built from TRBV3-1 (or the pseudogene TRBV3-2) and TRBJ2-2; maybe TRBD2 (5 bases). The germline gives CDR1 LGHDT, CDR2 YNNKEL (reference sequence). Trimming removed 1 base at V and 4 bases at J, with 13 bases between. This CDR3 has 16 residues.

The J gene is TRBJ2-7, the V gene TRBV19; D gene ambiguous. V was clipped by 5 bases and J by 2 bases, with 7 bases between them. The CDR3 loop spans 12 amino acids. Germline V CDR1 and CDR2: LNHDA, SQIVND (reference sequence). The CDR3 DNA is TGTGCCAGTAGTGTAGTACCCTACGAGCAGTACTTC. Its protein is CASSVVPYEQYF.

V usage is TRBV18 and J usage is TRBJ1-2, with D perhaps matching TRBD1 (6 bases). Trimming shortened V by 6 bases and J by 6 bases, and 20 bases separated the two germline ends. Germline V gene data show CDR1 as KGHSH and CDR2 as LQKENI. The CDR3 has 15 amino acids. The CDR3 bases are TGTGCCAGCTCCGCCTTTAACAGGGATGGTAATGGCTACACCTTC. Residues: CASSAFNRDGNGYTF.

V is TRBV18 and J is TRBJ2-2; D is undetermined. V lost 3 bases to trimming and J lost 6 bases, with 17 bases between them. From germline, CDR1 is KGHSH and CDR2 LQKENI. The CDR3 totals 16 residues. CDR3 sequence (DNA): TGTGCCAGCTCACCGACTCGCTTGGAAGAGGCCGGGGAGCTGTTTTTT. It translates to CASSPTRLEEAGELFF.